This T cell receptor (beta chain) was recovered during a study of identical twins. A universal primer site was created by template switching, with the cDNA bearing unique molecular identifiers. MiXCR was run by TCRdb on the 5' RACE reads, yielding one entry per CDR3 protein. The sample contains around 450,000 distinct CDR3 sequences, 13% to 15% of which appear only once. Trimming left V 2 bases short and J 6 bases short, with 7 bases between. The germline gives CDR1 KGHSH, CDR2 LQKENI. This CDR3 region has 12 residues. Overall study results and limits: Excess sharing between twins was weaker in beta out-of-frame sequences. Twin sharing of out-of-frame TCR alpha was underestimated by models in monozygotic pairs. Insertions were reduced in abundant cord blood beta clonotypes but not in memory repertoires.

In its sample, this clonotype was seen a few times. The antigen is undetermined. Another study also made use of these data, one on yellow fever vaccine responses in identical twins.

The chain links TRBV18 to TRBJ1-2, with D unresolved. This receptor was obtained from a woman between 18 and 30 years old in good health. Sequencing input: CD4+ T cells sorted from blood. The CDR3 region is CASSPGIHGYTF. CDR3 nucleotides: TGTGCCAGCTCACCAGGGATCCATGGCTACACCTTC.